Included here is one T cell receptor beta chain sequence, with context. The data stem from a study of blood T cell repertoires in COVID-19. Per the authors' pipeline: Reference gene primers were amplified, and this amplification served to estimate nucleated cell counts. Only in-frame clones appear in the TCRdb table, and some are missing; sequencing was by immunoSEQ multiplex PCR. D and trimming come from the DNA, and the V and J calls and clone size come from that table. The table lists around 230,000 clones, about 87% of them singletons, with about 2.5% in the top ten. Germline-derived CDR1 and CDR2 are SGHNT and YYREEE (reference sequence). V dropped 3 bases and J dropped 5 bases, with 11 bases sitting between them. CDR3 length equals 13 residues. Participants reported their clinical history, and cohort assignment relied on those reports.

This clonotype originated in a woman in her thirties or forties with acute COVID-19. Sequencing input: PBMCs or T cells enriched from blood (not recorded which). The chain employs TRBV5-4 and TRBJ2-5; D unclear. This CDR3 is CASSSSHGETQYF. The CDR3 coding sequence is TGTGCCAGCAGCTCATCCCACGGGGAGACCCAGTACTTC.